This TCR beta chain came from a study of T cell repertoires in aging, cancer and after chemotherapy. Study results and caveats: The repertoire data cannot show anything about immunological memory following chemotherapy.

Peripheral blood genomic DNA, not sorted cells or RNA, was the template. Per germline, CDR1 SGHDT and CDR2 YYEEEE. Trimming took off 0 bases at V and 6 bases at J, with 4 bases between the two ends. The CDR3 is 12 residues long. Rearranged V-D-J TRB sequences were amplified with a mixed TRB-A/B primer pool. A single record per CDR3 protein comes from TCRdb applying MiXCR to the multiplex PCR reads. The table records about 10,000 distinct CDR3 sequences, under 45% of them present only once. Concerning this clonotype itself: Its antigen is still unknown.

The sequencing sample was made of blood. This TCR was recovered from a human donor in good health. The V call is TRBV5-6, the J call TRBJ1-5; no firm D call. CDR3 amino acids: CASSLVGQPQHF. CDR3 DNA sequence: TGTGCCAGCAGCTTGGTGGGTCAGCCCCAGCATTTT.